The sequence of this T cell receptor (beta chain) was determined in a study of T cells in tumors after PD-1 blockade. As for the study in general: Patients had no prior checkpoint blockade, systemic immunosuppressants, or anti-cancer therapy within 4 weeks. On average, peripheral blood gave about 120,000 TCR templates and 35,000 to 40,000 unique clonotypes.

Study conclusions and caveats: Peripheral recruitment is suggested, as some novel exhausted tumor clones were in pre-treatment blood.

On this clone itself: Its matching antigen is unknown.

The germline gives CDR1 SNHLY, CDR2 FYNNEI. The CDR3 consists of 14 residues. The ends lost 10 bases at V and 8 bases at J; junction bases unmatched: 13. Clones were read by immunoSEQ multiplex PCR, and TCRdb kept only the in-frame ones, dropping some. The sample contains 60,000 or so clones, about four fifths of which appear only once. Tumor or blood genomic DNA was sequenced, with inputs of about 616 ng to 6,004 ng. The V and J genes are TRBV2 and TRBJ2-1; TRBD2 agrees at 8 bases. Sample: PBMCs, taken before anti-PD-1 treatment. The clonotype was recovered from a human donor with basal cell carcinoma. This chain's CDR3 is CATNGRGGLDEQFF. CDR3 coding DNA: TGTGCCACCAATGGCCGGGGGGGCCTTGATGAGCAGTTCTTC.